A single sample is the source of the 27 T cell receptor beta chains below, sequenced in a study of T cell responses to AZD1222 COVID-19 vaccine (dated by TCRdb to about 2021). What this sample's time point label stands for: baseline before first vaccination. The library was prepared using the immunoSEQ multiplex PCR assay. TCRdb retrieved this table from immuneACCESS and kept in-frame rearrangements only. Not all clones are present; in checked studies, unresolved V genes account for under half, and no reason is known for the remainder. The sample table shows 170,000 or so clones, and approximately 90% are seen once. In total, the top ten clones hold 1.5% of the sample. Sequences were derived from peripheral blood, sampled on day 0 of AZD1222 vaccination. The receptors originated from an adult in good health.

The chain uses TRBV6-6 and TRBJ1-1, with TRBD1 matching 10 bases. CDR1 is MNHNY and CDR2 is SVGAGI in the germline V gene (reference sequence). The CDR3 spans 16 residues. After removal of 6 bases from V and 2 bases from J, the junction contained 9 bases not matched to a gene. In DNA form, the CDR3 reads TGTGCCAGCAGCTTCCGGGACAGGGGAGCCAACACTGAAGCTTTCTTT. Translated, it gives CASSFRDRGANTEAFF.

This sequence joins TRBV2 and TRBJ1-5; no clear D gene. Trimming took 3 bases from V and 1 from J, leaving 4 bases between them. In germline, CDR1 is SNHLY, CDR2 FYNNEI. The CDR3 loop spans 13 amino acids. The chain's CDR3 is CASSDKSNQPQHF. In DNA form, the CDR3 reads TGTGCCAGCAGTGATAAGAGCAATCAGCCCCAGCATTTT.

The chain has TRBV12-5 and TRBJ2-3; TRBD1 might be the D (5 bases). Germline CDR1 is LGHNT and CDR2 is FRNRAP. This CDR3 is 14 amino acids long. V shed 1 base and J shed 2 bases, with 7 bases lying between them. CDR3: CASGLDRNTDTQYF. The CDR3 bases are TGTGCTAGTGGTTTGGACAGGAACACAGATACGCAGTATTTT.

The chain couples TRBV2 to TRBJ1-1; D gene ambiguous. The CDR3 loop spans 15 amino acids. The germline V gene encodes CDR1 SNHLY and CDR2 FYNNEI. The ends were cut back, 2 bases at V and 1 base at J, with 11 bases in the middle. Here the CDR3 reads CASSESGQTNTEAFF. The CDR3 bases are TGTGCCAGCAGTGAAAGCGGGCAGACGAACACTGAAGCTTTCTTT.

This clone was recorded a few times. The rearrangement uses TRBV6-5 and TRBJ2-7; TRBD1 aligns across 10 bases. The V gene end was trimmed by 5 bases and the J gene end by 7 bases; junction bases not matched to a gene: 5. This CDR3 region has 13 residues. CDR1 is MNHEY, CDR2 SVGAGI, per germline. CDR3 protein: CASSSDRGREQYF. The CDR3 coding sequence is TGTGCCAGCAGTAGCGACAGGGGGCGTGAGCAGTACTTC.

The V and J genes are TRBV24-1 and TRBJ2-6; 7 positions match TRBD1. With V trimmed by 5 bases and J by 4 bases, 7 bases remained unmatched. CDR1 and CDR2 from the germline V gene are KGHDR and SFDVKD. The CDR3 loop spans 16 amino acids. CDR3 sequence reads: CATSARDSSGANVLTF. CDR3 nucleotides: TGTGCCACCAGTGCCCGGGACAGTTCCGGGGCCAACGTCCTGACTTTC.

The rearrangement links TRBV9 to TRBJ2-7, with unresolved D. V gave up 0 bases and J gave up 5 bases, with 9 bases separating them. The CDR3 loop spans 13 amino acids. Germline V gene lookup returns CDR1 SGDLS and CDR2 YYNGEE. CDR3 bases: TGTGCCAGCAGCGTAGCTATGGGGAACGAGCAGTACTTC. It is translated as CASSVAMGNEQYF.

This clone was counted once. The CDR3 bases are TGTGCCAGCGGGGCAGAACAGGCCCGTGGCTACACCTTC. Translating gives CASGAEQARGYTF. The rearrangement links TRBV13 to TRBJ1-2; a weak D match, TRBD1 (5 bases). This CDR3 is 13 amino acids long. V lost 8 bases, J lost 7 bases, and 17 bases lay in between. Germline loops: CDR1 PRHDT, CDR2 FYEKMQ (reference sequence).

The V gene is TRBV6-5, the J gene TRBJ1-1; D unresolved. V lost 4 bases to trimming and J lost 2 bases, with 8 bases between them. The germline CDR1 and CDR2 sequences are MNHEY and SVGAGI. The CDR3 runs to 13 residues. CDR3 sequence reads: CASSLRPNTEAFF. CDR3 coding DNA: TGTGCCAGCAGTTTGCGCCCCAACACTGAAGCTTTCTTT.

This chain connects TRBV6-5 to TRBJ1-1; 7 nucleotides line up with TRBD1. The V and J ends lost 1 base and 12 bases, in that order; junction bases with no gene match: 5. Germline V gene data show CDR1 as MNHEY and CDR2 as SVGAGI. This CDR3 is 12 amino acids long. The chain's CDR3 is CASSYLGQRTFF. The CDR3 DNA sequence: TGTGCCAGCAGTTACTTGGGACAGAGGACTTTCTTT.

The genes are TRBV18 and TRBJ2-7; 12 nucleotides line up with TRBD2. The ends lost 4 bases at V and 0 bases at J; junction bases unmatched: 4. The germline V gene has CDR1 KGHSH and CDR2 LQKENI. This CDR3 is built from 16 residues. For the CDR3, the DNA is TGTGCCAGCTCACACCTAGCGGGGGGGAGCTCCTACGAGCAGTACTTC. Amino acid sequence: CASSHLAGGSSYEQYF.

The chain couples TRBV2 to TRBJ1-2, with 12 bases that match TRBD1. In germline, CDR1 is SNHLY, CDR2 FYNNEI. The CDR3 covers 13 residues. Germline trimming cut 6 bases from V and 8 bases from J; bases unmatched to any gene: 4. In DNA form, the CDR3 reads TGTGCCAGCAGCCGGGACAGGGGGCGCGGCTACACCTTC. Encoded protein: CASSRDRGRGYTF.

The J gene is TRBJ1-6, the V gene TRBV10-3; D unresolved. This CDR3 is 14 amino acids long. V was shortened by 2 bases and J by 7 bases, with 9 bases between the two germline ends. From germline, CDR1 is ENHRY and CDR2 SYGVKD. CDR3 residues: CAISEGSRNSPLHF. Here the CDR3 DNA reads TGTGCCATCAGTGAGGGCAGTCGGAATTCACCCCTCCACTTT.

This chain joins TRBV19 and TRBJ2-7; 7 bases fit TRBD1. The CDR3 loop spans 17 amino acids. V shed 5 bases, J shed 5 bases, and the junction held 18 bases outside the gene matches. Germline V gene data show CDR1 as LNHDA and CDR2 as SQIVND (reference sequence). The CDR3 sequence is CASSDAGYWTGPHEQYF. DNA of the CDR3: TGTGCCAGTAGTGATGCCGGCTACTGGACAGGTCCACACGAGCAGTACTTC.

In this sample, this clone turned up once. V and J are TRBV5-1 and TRBJ1-6; D not certain. The CDR3 is 16 residues long. Germline V CDR1 and CDR2: SGHRS, YFSETQ. V lost 0 bases and J lost 6, with 13 bases in between. The CDR3 DNA reads TGCGCCAGCAGCTTGGGCCAGATTGATTTTAATTCACCCCTCCACTTT. The encoded protein is CASSLGQIDFNSPLHF.

As regards this clone: Other DNA sequences of this sample code for an identical CDR3. The V call is TRBV28, the J call TRBJ2-3; 9 bases match TRBD2. With 2 bases clipped from V and 1 base from J, the junction kept 1 base outside the gene matches. The CDR3 covers 15 residues. Germline values: CDR1 MDHEN, CDR2 SYDVKM. The CDR3: CASSLAGGGTDTQYF. For the CDR3, the DNA is TGTGCCAGCAGTTTAGCGGGGGGGGGCACAGATACGCAGTATTTT.

The gene calls are TRBV5-1 and TRBJ1-3; D possibly corresponds to TRBD1 (5 bases). Germline CDR1 SGHRS, CDR2 YFSETQ. The V end lost 2 bases, the J end lost 4 bases, and 7 bases lay between the germline ends. The CDR3 runs 13 residues. The CDR3 sequence: CASSFREGNTIYF. Written as DNA, the CDR3 is TGCGCCAGCAGCTTCAGGGAGGGAAACACCATATATTTT.

The table lists this clone with a count of one. J is TRBJ2-7 and V is TRBV18; TRBD1 is a possible D gene (6 bases). V lost 3 bases and J lost 0, with 15 bases in between. The CDR3 totals 16 residues. CDR1 and CDR2 from the germline V gene are KGHSH and LQKENI. The CDR3 DNA reads TGTGCCAGCTCACCGACAGGCCAAAGGAGCTCCTACGAGCAGTACTTC. Its translation is CASSPTGQRSSYEQYF.

The CDR3 loop reads CASSLYPGGDTQYF. The CDR3 nucleotides are TGTGCCAGCAGCTTATACCCGGGGGGAGATACGCAGTATTTT. This chain connects TRBV7-3 to TRBJ2-3; 7 positions agree with TRBD2. The CDR3 covers 14 residues. J lost 5 bases, V lost 2 bases, and 4 bases had no gene match. The germline V gene encodes CDR1 SGHTA and CDR2 FQGTGA. The full variable domain, rest sourced from reference TRBV7-3 and TRBJ2-3, is GAGVSQTPSNKVTEKGKYVELRCDPISGHTALYWYRQSLGQGPEFLIYFQGTGAADDSGLPNDRFFAVRPEGSVSTLKIQRTERGDSAVYLCASSLYPGGDTQYFGPGTRLTVL.

CDR3 in amino acids: CASMILAGGPNTGELFF. The CDR3, as DNA: TGTGCCAGCATGATATTAGCGGGGGGGCCGAACACCGGGGAGCTGTTTTTT. The chain carries TRBV28 and TRBJ2-2; 11 bases agree with TRBD2. V shed 7 bases and J 0 bases; nucleotides not matched to a gene: 7. This CDR3 comprises 17 residues. The germline gives CDR1 MDHEN, CDR2 SYDVKM.

V is TRBV19 and J is TRBJ2-3; TRBD1 or TRBD2 may be the D gene (6 bases each). The V end lost 4 bases, the J end lost 3 bases, and 11 bases lay between the germline ends. The germline V gene encodes CDR1 LNHDA and CDR2 SQIVND (reference sequence). This CDR3 spans 14 amino acids. The CDR3 loop reads CASSTQGRTDTQYF. CDR3 DNA: TGTGCCAGTAGTACCCAGGGGAGGACAGATACGCAGTATTTT. Supplemented by reference TRBV19 and TRBJ2-3, the full variable domain reads DGGITQSPKYLFRKEGQNVTLSCEQNLNHDAMYWYRQDPGQGLRLIYYSQIVNDFQKGDIAEGYSVSREKKESFPLTVTSAQKNPTAFYLCASSTQGRTDTQYFGPGTRLTVL.

This sequence joins TRBV5-1 and TRBJ2-1; 9 bases are shared with TRBD2. J was trimmed by 0 bases and V by 3 bases; bases with no gene match: 4. CDR1 SGHRS and CDR2 YFSETQ come from the germline V gene. The CDR3 loop spans 16 amino acids. The CDR3 DNA reads as TGCGCCAGCAGCTCCATTAGCGGGAGCTCCTACAATGAGCAGTTCTTC. This translates into CASSSISGSSYNEQFF.

The V and J genes are TRBV6-2 or TRBV6-3 and TRBJ2-7; D is undetermined. The CDR3 is 12 residues long. Trimming took off 6 bases at V and 3 bases at J, with 9 bases between the two ends. CDR1 is MNHEY and CDR2 is SVGEGT in the germline V gene. The DNA of the CDR3 is TGTGCCAGCAGCCTAAACAGCTACGAGCAGTACTTC. This sequence encodes CASSLNSYEQYF.

The CDR3 reads CASSLDQRSGNTIYF. The CDR3 region has the DNA TGTGCCAGCAGCTTAGACCAGCGCTCTGGAAACACCATATATTTT. The chain carries TRBV7-2 and TRBJ1-3; D remains ambiguous. Germline values: CDR1 SGHTA, CDR2 FQGNSA. This CDR3 is 15 amino acids long. Trimming took 1 base from V and 0 from J, leaving 7 bases between them.

The chain employs TRBV12-3 or TRBV12-4 and TRBJ1-5; no firm D call. The CDR3 runs 12 residues. Trimming pared 9 bases from V and 2 bases from J, leaving 8 bases between. CDR3 in amino acids: CASRRGNQPQHF. CDR3 bases: TGTGCCAGTCGAAGGGGCAATCAGCCCCAGCATTTT.

The V gene is TRBV4-2, the J gene TRBJ1-2, with D possibly being TRBD1 (6 bases). This CDR3 is built from 20 residues. V lost 2 bases, J lost 4 bases, and 29 bases lay in between. Germline V lookup: CDR1 LGHNA, CDR2 YNFKEQ. This chain's CDR3 is CASSQTPSLLGAQGIYGYTF. The CDR3 DNA follows: TGTGCCAGCAGCCAAACTCCCTCACTCCTGGGGGCCCAAGGGATCTATGGCTACACCTTC.

CDR3 in amino acids: CASSQAHRGAAKNIQYF. The DNA for the CDR3 is TGTGCCAGCAGCCAAGCTCACCGGGGGGCGGCCAAAAACATTCAGTACTTC. The V gene is TRBV4-2, the J gene TRBJ2-4; tentative D call: TRBD2 (7 bases). This CDR3 contains 17 residues. Deletions cut 1 base from V and 1 base from J, with 14 bases between. Per the germline V gene, CDR1 is LGHNA and CDR2 is YNFKEQ.